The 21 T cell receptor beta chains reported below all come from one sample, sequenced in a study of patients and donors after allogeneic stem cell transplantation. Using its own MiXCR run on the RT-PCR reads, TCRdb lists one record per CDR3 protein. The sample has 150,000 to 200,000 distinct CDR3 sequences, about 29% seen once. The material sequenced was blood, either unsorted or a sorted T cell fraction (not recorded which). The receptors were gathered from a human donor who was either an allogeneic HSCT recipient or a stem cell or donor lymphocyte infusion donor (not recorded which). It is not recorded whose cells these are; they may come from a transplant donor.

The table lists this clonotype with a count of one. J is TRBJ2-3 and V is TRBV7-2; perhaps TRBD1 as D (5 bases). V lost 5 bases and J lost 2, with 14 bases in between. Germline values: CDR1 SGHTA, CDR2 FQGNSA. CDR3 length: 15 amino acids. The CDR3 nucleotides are TGTGCCAGCAGCCAAAGGGGCCCAAACACAGATACGCAGTATTTT. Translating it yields CASSQRGPNTDTQYF.

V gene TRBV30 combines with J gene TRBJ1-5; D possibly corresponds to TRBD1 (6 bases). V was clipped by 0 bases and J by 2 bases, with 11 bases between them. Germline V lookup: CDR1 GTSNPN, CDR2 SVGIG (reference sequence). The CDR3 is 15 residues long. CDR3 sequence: CAWSVWGRGNQPQHF. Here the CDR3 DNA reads TGTGCCTGGAGTGTTTGGGGGCGAGGCAATCAGCCCCAGCATTTT.

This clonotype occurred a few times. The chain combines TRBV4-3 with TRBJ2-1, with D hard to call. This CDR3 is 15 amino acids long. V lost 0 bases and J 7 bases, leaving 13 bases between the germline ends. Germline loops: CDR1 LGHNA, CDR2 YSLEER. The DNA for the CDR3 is TGCGCCAGCAGCCAAGATACCGGTACTCCTAATGAGCAGTTCTTC. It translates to CASSQDTGTPNEQFF.

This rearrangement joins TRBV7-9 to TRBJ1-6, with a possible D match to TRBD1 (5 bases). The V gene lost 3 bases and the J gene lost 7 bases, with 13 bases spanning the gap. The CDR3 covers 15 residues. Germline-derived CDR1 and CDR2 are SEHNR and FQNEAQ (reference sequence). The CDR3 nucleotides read TGTGCCAGCAGCTTTGGTAGGGGTGGCAATTCACCCCTCCACTTT. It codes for CASSFGRGGNSPLHF.

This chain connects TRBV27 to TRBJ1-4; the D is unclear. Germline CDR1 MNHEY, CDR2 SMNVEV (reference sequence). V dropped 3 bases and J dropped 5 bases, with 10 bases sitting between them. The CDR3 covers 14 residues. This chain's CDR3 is CASSFGFQNEKLFF. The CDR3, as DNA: TGTGCCAGCAGTTTCGGCTTTCAGAATGAAAAACTGTTTTTT. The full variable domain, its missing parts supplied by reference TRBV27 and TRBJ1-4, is EAQVTQNPRYLITVTGKKLTVTCSQNMNHEYMSWYRQDPGLGLRQIYYSMNVEVTDKGDVPEGYKVSRKEKRNFPLILESPSPNQTSLYFCASSFGFQNEKLFFGSGTQLSVL.

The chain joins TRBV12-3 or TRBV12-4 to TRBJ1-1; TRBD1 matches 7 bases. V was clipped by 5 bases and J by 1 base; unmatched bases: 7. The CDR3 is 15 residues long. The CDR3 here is CASSRGGTANTEAFF. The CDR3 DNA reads TGTGCCAGCAGTCGAGGCGGGACAGCGAACACTGAAGCTTTCTTT.

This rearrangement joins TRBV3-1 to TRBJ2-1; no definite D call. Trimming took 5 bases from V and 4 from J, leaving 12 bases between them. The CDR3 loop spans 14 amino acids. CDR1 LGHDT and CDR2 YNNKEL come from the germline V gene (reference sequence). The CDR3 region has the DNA TGTGCCAGCAGCGTGGGTCCCTCGTACAATGAGCAGTTCTTC. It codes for CASSVGPSYNEQFF.

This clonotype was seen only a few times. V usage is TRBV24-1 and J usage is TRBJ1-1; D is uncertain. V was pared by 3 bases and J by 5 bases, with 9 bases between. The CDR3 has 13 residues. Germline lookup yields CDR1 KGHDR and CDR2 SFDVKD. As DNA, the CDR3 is TGTGCCACCAGTGATCGGGGTAGGACTGAAGCTTTCTTT. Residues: CATSDRGRTEAFF.

CDR3 DNA sequence: TGTGCCAGCAGTCCGACTAGCGGGATCGATGAGCAGTTCTTC. Its translation: CASSPTSGIDEQFF. The V and J genes are TRBV27 and TRBJ2-1, with 11 bases identical to TRBD2. V dropped 5 bases and J dropped 8; count of bases not matched to a gene: 5. Germline V gene sequence: CDR1 MNHEY, CDR2 SMNVEV (reference sequence). This CDR3 comprises 14 residues.

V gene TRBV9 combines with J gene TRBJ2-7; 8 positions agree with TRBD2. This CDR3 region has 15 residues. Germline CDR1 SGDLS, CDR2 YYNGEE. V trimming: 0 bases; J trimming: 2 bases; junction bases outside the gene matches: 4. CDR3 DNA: TGTGCCAGCAGCGTAGGGTTAGCGGGGCCCTACGAGCAGTACTTC. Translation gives CASSVGLAGPYEQYF.

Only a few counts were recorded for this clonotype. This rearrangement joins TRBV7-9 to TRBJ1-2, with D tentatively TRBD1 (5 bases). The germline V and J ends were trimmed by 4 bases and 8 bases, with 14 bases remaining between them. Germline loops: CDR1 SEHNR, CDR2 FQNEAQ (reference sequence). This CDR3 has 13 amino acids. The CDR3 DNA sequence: TGTGCCAGCAGCTCGATGGGACGGGAAGGCTACACCTTC. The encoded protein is CASSSMGREGYTF.

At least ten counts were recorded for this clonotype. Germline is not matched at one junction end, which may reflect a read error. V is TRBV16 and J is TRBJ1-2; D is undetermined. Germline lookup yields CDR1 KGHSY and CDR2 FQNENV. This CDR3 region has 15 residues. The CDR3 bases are TGTGCCAGCACCCAATCTGGGGTCCTTAACTATGGCTACACCTTC. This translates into CASTQSGVLNYGYTF.

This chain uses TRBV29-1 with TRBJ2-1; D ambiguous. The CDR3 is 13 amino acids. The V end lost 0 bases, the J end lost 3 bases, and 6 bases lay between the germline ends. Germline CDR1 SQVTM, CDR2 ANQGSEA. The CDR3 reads CSVEEVDYNEQFF. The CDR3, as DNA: TGCAGCGTTGAAGAGGTTGACTACAATGAGCAGTTCTTC.

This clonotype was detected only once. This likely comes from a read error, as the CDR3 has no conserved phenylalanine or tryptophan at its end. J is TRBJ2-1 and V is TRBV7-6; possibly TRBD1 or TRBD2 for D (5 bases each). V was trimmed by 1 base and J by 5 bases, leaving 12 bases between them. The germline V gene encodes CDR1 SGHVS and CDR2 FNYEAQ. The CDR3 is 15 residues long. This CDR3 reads CASSLVPGADNEQFC. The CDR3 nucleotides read TGTGCCAGCAGCTTAGTCCCCGGGGCGGACAATGAGCAGTTCTGC.

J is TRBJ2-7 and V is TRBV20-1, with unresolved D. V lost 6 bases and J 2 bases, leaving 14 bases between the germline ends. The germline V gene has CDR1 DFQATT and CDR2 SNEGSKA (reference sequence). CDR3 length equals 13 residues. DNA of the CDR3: TGCAGTGCCCCATATGGATGGACCTACGAGCAGTACTTC. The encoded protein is CSAPYGWTYEQYF.

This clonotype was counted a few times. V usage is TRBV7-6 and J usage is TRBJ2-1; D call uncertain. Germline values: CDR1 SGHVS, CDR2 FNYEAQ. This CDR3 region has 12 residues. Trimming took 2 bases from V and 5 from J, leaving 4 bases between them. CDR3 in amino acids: CASSLSHNEQFF. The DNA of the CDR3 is TGTGCCAGCAGCTTATCCCACAATGAGCAGTTCTTC. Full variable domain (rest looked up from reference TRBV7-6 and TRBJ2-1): GAGVSQSPRYKVTKRGQDVALRCDPISGHVSLYWYRQALGQGPEFLTYFNYEAQQDKSGLPNDRFSAERPEGSISTLTIQRTEQRDSAMYRCASSLSHNEQFFGPGTRLTVL.

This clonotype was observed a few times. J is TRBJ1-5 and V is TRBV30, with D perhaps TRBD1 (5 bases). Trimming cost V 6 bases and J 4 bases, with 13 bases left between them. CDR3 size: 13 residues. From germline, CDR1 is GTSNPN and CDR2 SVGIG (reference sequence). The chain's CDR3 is CACRYEGNQPQHF. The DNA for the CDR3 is TGTGCCTGCCGGTATGAGGGGAATCAGCCCCAGCATTTT.

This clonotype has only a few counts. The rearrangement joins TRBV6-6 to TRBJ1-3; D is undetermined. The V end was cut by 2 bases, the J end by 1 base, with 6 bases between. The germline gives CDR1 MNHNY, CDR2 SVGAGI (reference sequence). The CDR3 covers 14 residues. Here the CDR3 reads CASSYVTSGNTIYF. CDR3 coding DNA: TGTGCCAGCAGTTACGTCACATCTGGAAACACCATATATTTT.

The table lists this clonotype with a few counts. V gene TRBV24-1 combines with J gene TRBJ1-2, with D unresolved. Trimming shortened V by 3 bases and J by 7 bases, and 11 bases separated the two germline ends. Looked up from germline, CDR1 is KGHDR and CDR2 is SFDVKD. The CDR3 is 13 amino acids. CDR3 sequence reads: CATSDGGRGGYTF. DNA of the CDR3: TGTGCCACCAGTGATGGTGGACGCGGTGGCTACACCTTC.

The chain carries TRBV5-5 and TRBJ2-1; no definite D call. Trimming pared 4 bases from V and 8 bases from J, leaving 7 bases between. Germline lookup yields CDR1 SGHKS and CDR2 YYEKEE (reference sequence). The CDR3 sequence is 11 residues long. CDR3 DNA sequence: TGTGCCAGCAGCCCCAGCTATGAGCAGTTCTTC. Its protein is CASSPSYEQFF.

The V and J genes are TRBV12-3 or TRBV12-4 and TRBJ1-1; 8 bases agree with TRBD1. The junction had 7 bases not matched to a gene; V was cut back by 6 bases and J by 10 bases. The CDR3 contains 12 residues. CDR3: CASRFTGGTAFF. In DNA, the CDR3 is TGTGCCAGCAGGTTTACAGGGGGGACAGCTTTCTTT.